The 19 T cell receptor beta chains reported below all come from one sample, sequenced in a study of T cells in women clearing cervical HPV infection. Generated by immunoSEQ multiplex PCR, the TCRdb table keeps only in-frame clones and is missing some. The sample data list about 41,000 clones. The sequenced material came from blood buffy coat. The receptor source for this set is a woman between 18 and 70 years old with a cervical HPV16 infection that either progressed to CIN3+ or cleared (not recorded which).

In regard to this clone: Sequencing ends 3 residues short of the CDR3 end; the germline J gene provides the rest. The chain has TRBV7-2 and TRBJ1-6, with D perhaps matching TRBD1 (5 bases). Germline assignment: CDR1 SGHTA and CDR2 FQGNSA. The CDR3 totals 15 residues. The V gene lost 1 base and the J gene lost 9 bases, with 13 bases spanning the gap. CDR3 bases read: TGTGCCAGCAGCTTAGTTGGGGGGAGCGGTTCACCC. It translates to CASSLVGGSGSP. The whole CDR3 reads CASSLVGGSGSPLHF.

As to this clone: The DNA ends 3 residues before the CDR3 does, and the rest of the CDR3 is filled in from the germline J gene. The chain is built from TRBV7-9 and TRBJ2-1, with TRBD2 matching over 8 bases. The length of the CDR3 is 15 residues. CDR1 is SEHNR and CDR2 is FQNEAQ in the germline V gene (reference sequence). After removal of 5 bases from V and 5 bases from J, the junction contained 8 bases not matched to a gene. Incomplete CDR3 DNA: TGTGCCAGCAGCCTAGGCGGAGCGGGAGACAATGAG. Translated, it gives CASSLGGAGDNE. The complete CDR3 sequence is CASSLGGAGDNEQFF.

Of note for this clone: The CDR3 extends 3 residues past the end of the read, so its final part is completed from the germline J gene. The chain carries TRBV11-1 and TRBJ1-1, with 7 bases fitting TRBD1. The CDR3 length is 13 residues. V was clipped by 5 bases and J by 7 bases; unmatched bases: 7. Germline V lookup: CDR1 SGHAT, CDR2 FQDESV (reference sequence). The CDR3 protein is CASSENRGYEAFF. The covered CDR3 bases are TGTGCCAGCAGCGAGAACAGGGGTTATGAA.

Concerning this clone: Read sequence stops 3 residues before the CDR3 end, and the germline J gene provides the missing end. This chain uses TRBV7-9 with TRBJ1-1, with D unclear. Germline V gene lookup returns CDR1 SEHNR and CDR2 FQNEAQ (reference sequence). This CDR3 is built from 15 residues. The sequenced part of the CDR3 DNA is TGTGCCAGCACTCCTCGGACTAGCGGGATTAATGAG. Its protein product is CASTPRTSGINE. The entire CDR3 protein reads CASTPRTSGINEAFF.

Details on this clone: The CDR3 is cut off 3 residues early in the read; its end comes from the germline J gene. V and J are TRBV6-1 and TRBJ1-3; 7 bases line up with TRBD1. The V and J ends lost 0 bases and 4 bases, in that order; junction bases with no gene match: 6. From germline, CDR1 is MNHNS and CDR2 SASEGT. The length of the CDR3 is 16 residues. The sequenced part of the CDR3 DNA is TGTGCCAGCAGTGAAGCGGACAGGATGGGGGGAAACACC. Its translation: CASSEADRMGGNT. The CDR3 in full is CASSEADRMGGNTIYF.

Turning to this clone: The CDR3 end falls 3 residues outside the read, so it is completed with the germline J gene. The chain uses TRBV5-1 and TRBJ2-2; 7 bases line up with TRBD1. Germline lookup yields CDR1 SGHRS and CDR2 YFSETQ. This CDR3 region has 14 residues. The ends lost 0 bases at V and 6 bases at J; junction bases unmatched: 2. The CDR3 is CASSLETGPGELFF. Incomplete CDR3 DNA: TGCGCCAGCAGCTTGGAGACAGGGCCCGGGGAG. Combining the CDR3 with reference TRBV5-1 and TRBJ2-2 gives the whole variable domain KAGVTQTPRYLIKTRGQQVTLSCSPISGHRSVSWYQQTPGQGLQFLFEYFSETQRNKGNFPGRFSGRQFSNSRSEMNVSTLELGDSALYLCASSLETGPGELFFGEGSRLTVL.

Remarks on this clone: The sequenced fragment ends 3 residues before the CDR3 boundary, so the rest is inferred from the germline J gene. The rearrangement uses TRBV18 and TRBJ2-3, with 7 bases aligning to TRBD1. CDR1 is KGHSH, CDR2 LQKENI, per germline. The CDR3 totals 15 residues. V dropped 3 bases and J dropped 0; count of bases not matched to a gene: 3. The chain's CDR3 is CASSPDRLSTDTQYF. CDR3 DNA, as far as it was read: TGTGCCAGCTCACCGGACAGGCTTAGCACAGATACG. Supplemented by reference TRBV18 and TRBJ2-3, the full variable domain reads NAGVMQNPRHLVRRRGQEARLRCSPMKGHSHVYWYRQLPEEGLKFMVYLQKENIIDESGMPKERFSAEFPKEGPSILRIQQVVRGDSAAYFCASSPDRLSTDTQYFGPGTRLTVL.

This CDR3 reads CSATGGPDTQYF. CDR3 bases read: TGCAGTGCTACCGGGGGGCCTGATACG. The J gene is TRBJ2-3, the V gene TRBV20-1, with D perhaps matching TRBD2 (7 bases). The sequenced fragment ends 3 residues before the CDR3 boundary, so the rest is inferred from the germline J gene. Germline loops: CDR1 DFQATT, CDR2 SNEGSKA (reference sequence). The CDR3 runs to 12 residues. Trimming pared 4 bases from V and 6 bases from J, leaving 11 bases between.

As regards this clone: The read terminates 3 residues before the CDR3 end, so the remaining end is supplied by the germline J gene. J is TRBJ2-5 and V is TRBV11-2; D is ambiguous. V lost 4 bases and J lost 5, with 14 bases in between. The CDR3 contains 14 residues. From germline, CDR1 is SGHAT and CDR2 FQNNGV. The sequenced part of the CDR3 DNA is TGTGCCAGCAGCTCCAGTCGAATCCAGGAGACC. It codes for CASSSSRIQET. In full, the CDR3 reads CASSSSRIQETQYF.

As concerns this clone: The read stops 3 residues short of the end of the CDR3; the missing end is completed from the germline J gene. The rearrangement links TRBV29-1 to TRBJ2-1; D ambiguous. The CDR3 spans 13 residues. Trimming took 6 bases from V and 7 from J, leaving 16 bases between them. Germline V gene sequence: CDR1 SQVTM, CDR2 ANQGSEA. The part of the CDR3 DNA that was read is TGCAGCGTAACCCCCACAGTTGGTAATGAG. Protein: CSVTPTVGNE. The full CDR3 protein is CSVTPTVGNEQFF.

In regard to this clone: The read halts 3 residues ahead of the CDR3 end, with the missing end drawn from the germline J gene. This sequence joins TRBV7-3 and TRBJ1-4; D uncertain. Per germline, CDR1 SGHTA and CDR2 FQGTGA. The CDR3 is made up of 14 amino acids. Trimming removed 5 bases at V and 3 bases at J, with 10 bases between. CDR3 region: CASSMGQPNEKLFF. The sequenced CDR3 bases are TGTGCCAGCAGCATGGGCCAGCCTAATGAAAAA.

Notes on this clone: The sequenced fragment ends 3 residues before the CDR3 boundary, so the rest is inferred from the germline J gene. The chain recombines TRBV11-2 with TRBJ2-1, with 10 bases aligning to TRBD1. Per germline, CDR1 SGHAT and CDR2 FQNNGV. V lost 2 bases to trimming and J lost 7 bases; unmatched junction nucleotides: 2. The CDR3 totals 14 residues. The CDR3 DNA, read in part, is TGTGCCAGCAGCTTACGACAGGGGGCTAATGAG. Encoded protein: CASSLRQGANE. The full CDR3 reads CASSLRQGANEQFF.

With regard to this clone: The read comes to an end 3 residues before the CDR3 does, leaving the germline J gene to fill in the end. The chain has TRBV14 and TRBJ2-5; 7 bases are shared with TRBD1. CDR1 is SGHDN, CDR2 FVKESK, per germline. V gave up 4 bases and J gave up 7 bases; unmatched junction bases: 15. There are 16 residues in the CDR3. The DNA read from the CDR3 is TGTGCCAGCAGCCGGTCGGCGACAGGGCTTCTCGGGACC. It specifies CASSRSATGLLGT. In full, the CDR3 reads CASSRSATGLLGTQYF.

Concerning this clone: The CDR3 end falls 3 residues outside the read, so it is completed with the germline J gene. The V and J genes are TRBV19 and TRBJ1-5, with TRBD1 matching 9 bases. Germline V lookup: CDR1 LNHDA, CDR2 SQIVND (reference sequence). The CDR3 has 19 amino acids. V shed 7 bases and J 2 bases; nucleotides not matched to a gene: 18. The covered CDR3 bases are TGTGCCAGTATGGGGGACAGGGCGAAAGAATCTACGGGCAATCAGCCC. Protein: CASMGDRAKESTGNQP. The entire CDR3 protein is CASMGDRAKESTGNQPQHF.

On this clone itself: The read ends 3 residues early relative to the CDR3; the germline J gene fills the gap. Within the sample, other DNA sequences also encode this same CDR3. V usage is TRBV30 and J usage is TRBJ2-1; 8 bases map to TRBD2. The CDR3 spans 15 residues. J gave up 7 bases and V 2 bases, and 10 bases lay outside the gene matches. The germline gives CDR1 GTSNPN, CDR2 SVGIG (reference sequence). The DNA read from the CDR3 is TGTGCCTGGAGTCCGGGGCTAGCGGGTAGGAATGAG. This encodes CAWSPGLAGRNE. The entire CDR3 protein is CAWSPGLAGRNEQFF.

Worth noting for this clone: The read halts 3 residues ahead of the CDR3 end, with the missing end drawn from the germline J gene. The gene calls are TRBV9 and TRBJ2-3, with D possibly matching TRBD2 (5 bases). V lost 0 bases and J 6 bases, leaving 11 bases between the germline ends. The length of the CDR3 is 14 residues. Looked up from germline, CDR1 is SGDLS and CDR2 is YYNGEE. The CDR3 DNA, read in part, is TGTGCCAGCAGCGTAGCGGGGAGTAAGGATACG. This codes for CASSVAGSKDT. The complete CDR3 reads CASSVAGSKDTQYF.

As regards this clone: Read sequence stops 3 residues before the CDR3 end, and the germline J gene provides the missing end. J is TRBJ2-3 and V is TRBV4-1, with TRBD1 as a possible D gene (6 bases). Trimming stripped 0 bases from V and 4 bases from J, with 20 bases between. The CDR3 consists of 18 residues. The germline V gene encodes CDR1 MGHRA and CDR2 YSYEKL. Incomplete CDR3 DNA: TGCGCCAGCAGCCAAGAGGTCCCCAGCGAGGGGGTAGCAGATACG. As protein: CASSQEVPSEGVADT. The CDR3 in its entirety is CASSQEVPSEGVADTQYF.

To note about this clone: The read ends 3 residues before the CDR3 terminus; that terminus is restored from the germline J gene. This chain joins TRBV3-1 (or the pseudogene TRBV3-2) and TRBJ2-5; 9 nucleotides agree with TRBD1. Germline CDR1 is LGHDT and CDR2 is YNNKEL (reference sequence). CDR3 length: 15 residues. J was trimmed by 4 bases and V by 9 bases; bases with no gene match: 12. The CDR3 is CASLPPGQGVETQYF. The sequenced CDR3 bases are TGTGCCAGTTTACCCCCGGGACAGGGAGTAGAGACC.

A word on this clone: The read ends 3 residues shy of where the CDR3 ends; the end is completed using the germline J gene. The chain has TRBV19 and TRBJ2-4; 13 nucleotides align to TRBD2. With 1 base clipped from V and 0 bases from J, the junction kept 6 bases outside the gene matches. This CDR3 has 19 amino acids. Per germline, CDR1 LNHDA and CDR2 SQIVND (reference sequence). CDR3 DNA (partial): TGTGCCAGTAGTATAGGCGGACTAGCGGGGGACCTAGCCAAAAACATT. Translation: CASSIGGLAGDLAKNI. The full-length CDR3 reads as CASSIGGLAGDLAKNIQYF.